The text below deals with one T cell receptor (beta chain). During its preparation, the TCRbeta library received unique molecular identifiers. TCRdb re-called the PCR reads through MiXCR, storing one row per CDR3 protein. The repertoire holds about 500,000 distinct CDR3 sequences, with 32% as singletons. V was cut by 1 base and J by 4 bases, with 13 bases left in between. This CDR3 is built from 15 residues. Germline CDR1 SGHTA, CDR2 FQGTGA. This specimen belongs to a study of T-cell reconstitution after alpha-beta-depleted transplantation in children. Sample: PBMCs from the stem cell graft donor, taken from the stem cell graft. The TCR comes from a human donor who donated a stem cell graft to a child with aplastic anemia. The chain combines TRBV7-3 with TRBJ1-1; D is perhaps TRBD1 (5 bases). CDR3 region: CASSLSLGGVTEAFF. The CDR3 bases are TGTGCCAGCAGCTTAAGCCTCGGGGGAGTCACTGAAGCTTTCTTT.